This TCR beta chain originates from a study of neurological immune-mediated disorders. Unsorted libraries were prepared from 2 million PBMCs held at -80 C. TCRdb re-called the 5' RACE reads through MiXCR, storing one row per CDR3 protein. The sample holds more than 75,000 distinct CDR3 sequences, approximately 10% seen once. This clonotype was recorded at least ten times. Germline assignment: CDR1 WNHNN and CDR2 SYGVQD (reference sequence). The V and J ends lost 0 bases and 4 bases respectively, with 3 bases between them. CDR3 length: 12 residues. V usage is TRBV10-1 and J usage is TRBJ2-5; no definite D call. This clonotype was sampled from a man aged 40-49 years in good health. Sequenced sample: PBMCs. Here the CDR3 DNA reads TGCGCCAGCAGTGAGTCTGGAGAGACCCAGTACTTC. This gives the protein CASSESGETQYF.